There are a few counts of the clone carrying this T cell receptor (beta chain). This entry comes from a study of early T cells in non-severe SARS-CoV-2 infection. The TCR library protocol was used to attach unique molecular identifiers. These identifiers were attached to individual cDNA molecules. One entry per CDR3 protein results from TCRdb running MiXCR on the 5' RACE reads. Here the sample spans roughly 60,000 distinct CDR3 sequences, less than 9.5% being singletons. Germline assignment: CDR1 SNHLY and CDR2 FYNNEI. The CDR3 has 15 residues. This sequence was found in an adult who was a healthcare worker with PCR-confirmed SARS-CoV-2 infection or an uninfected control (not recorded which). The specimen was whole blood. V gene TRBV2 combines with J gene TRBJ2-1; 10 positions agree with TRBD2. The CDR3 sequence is CAPPPASGSGNEQFF. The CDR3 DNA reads TGTGCTCCCCCCCCAGCTAGCGGGAGTGGTAATGAGCAGTTCTTC.